The 26 T cell receptor beta chains in this list originate from one sample, sequenced in a study of radiation and T cells in renal cell carcinoma. Treatment specified: treatment-naive control, cytoreductive nephrectomy. The protocol was immunoSEQ multiplex PCR, while the TCRdb copy is restricted to in-frame clones and leaves out a portion. This sample yields 24,000 or so clones, of which nearly 60% are seen a single time; 22% belongs to the top ten. The source was tumor tissue, collected from a patient whose treatment was nephrectomy without radiotherapy. Every receptor here comes from a man aged 40-49 years with renal cell carcinoma.

This clone was seen more than once but under ten times. The chain employs TRBV7-9 and TRBJ1-6; unclear D gene. The CDR3 runs to 12 residues. V was clipped by 1 base and J by 8 bases, with 3 bases between them. CDR1 is SEHNR and CDR2 is FQNEAQ in the germline V gene (reference sequence). The CDR3 nucleotides are TGTGCCAGCAGCTTAGTAGATTCACCCCTCCACTTT. Protein product: CASSLVDSPLHF. Based on the CDR3 plus reference TRBV7-9 and TRBJ1-6, the full variable domain is DTGVSQNPRHKITKRGQNVTFRCDPISEHNRLYWYRQTLGQGPEFLTYFQNEAQLEKSRLLSDRFSAERPKGSFSTLEIQRTEQGDSAMYLCASSLVDSPLHFGNGTRLTVT.

The V and J genes are TRBV5-1 and TRBJ2-7, with 8 bases lining up with TRBD1. Germline V lookup: CDR1 SGHRS, CDR2 YFSETQ. Trimming took 4 bases from V and 9 from J; bases not matched to a gene: 9. The CDR3 is 13 amino acids. This chain's CDR3 is CASSVGSGTGQYF. CDR3 DNA sequence: TGCGCCAGCAGCGTAGGGTCCGGGACAGGGCAGTACTTC.

This chain uses TRBV29-1 with TRBJ2-3; TRBD2 might be the D (6 bases). CDR3 size: 13 residues. Germline CDR1 and CDR2: SQVTM and ANQGSEA. The V gene lost 5 bases and the J gene lost 2 bases, with 11 bases spanning the gap. The CDR3 sequence is CSVYGGTTDTQYF. The CDR3 region has the DNA TGCAGCGTTTACGGCGGGACCACAGATACGCAGTATTTT.

This clone was counted a few times. As DNA, the CDR3 is TGTGCCAGCAGTATGGGCCCCGCAGAGCAGTACGTC. Encoded protein: CASSMGPAEQYV. V gene TRBV6-1 combines with J gene TRBJ2-7; D uncertain. The V gene lost 5 bases and the J gene lost 7 bases, with 12 bases spanning the gap. Per germline, CDR1 MNHNS and CDR2 SASEGT. The CDR3 spans 12 residues.

The V call is TRBV18, the J call TRBJ2-1; tentatively, D is TRBD2 (6 bases). V shed 6 bases and J shed 0 bases, with 12 bases lying between them. This CDR3 contains 15 residues. The germline V gene has CDR1 KGHSH and CDR2 LQKENI. CDR3 bases: TGTGCCAGCTCGCCGCGCGGGGTCTCCTACAATGAGCAGTTCTTC. This translates into CASSPRGVSYNEQFF.

In its sample, this clone ranks as medium-sized (0.01 to 0.1%). This rearrangement joins TRBV11-2 to TRBJ2-1, with D perhaps matching TRBD1 or TRBD2 (5 bases each). The CDR3 has 14 amino acids. Germline loops: CDR1 SGHAT, CDR2 FQNNGV. V lost 3 bases, J lost 2 bases, and 8 bases lay in between. The CDR3 is CASSLRGPYNEQFF. The CDR3, as DNA: TGTGCCAGCAGCTTGAGGGGTCCCTACAATGAGCAGTTCTTC.

The chain has TRBV27 and TRBJ1-5; 9 bases match TRBD1. This CDR3 has 14 amino acids. V shed 4 bases, J shed 7 bases, and the junction held 5 bases outside the gene matches. The germline V gene has CDR1 MNHEY and CDR2 SMNVEV (reference sequence). The CDR3: CASSWTGVSQPQHF. DNA of the CDR3: TGTGCCAGCAGTTGGACAGGGGTCAGCCAGCCCCAGCATTTT.

This rearrangement joins TRBV18 to TRBJ1-4, with no clear D. Between the trimmed V and J ends, which lost 4 bases and 3 bases, there was a span of 15 bases. CDR1 is KGHSH and CDR2 is LQKENI in the germline V gene. This CDR3 has 16 amino acids. This CDR3 is CASSLRTGSSNEKLFF. CDR3 coding DNA: TGTGCCAGCTCACTTCGGACGGGCTCGTCTAATGAAAAACTGTTTTTT.

This clone was counted a few times. The chain links TRBV7-3 to TRBJ2-3; possibly TRBD2 for D (6 bases). Germline V lookup: CDR1 SGHTA, CDR2 FQGTGA. V was shortened by 7 bases and J by 3 bases, with 14 bases between the two germline ends. This CDR3 comprises 14 residues. The CDR3 bases are TGTGCCAGCACCCCCGGGACTCCTACAGATACGCAGTATTTT. As protein: CASTPGTPTDTQYF.

The V gene is TRBV2, the J gene TRBJ2-6, with D perhaps matching TRBD1 (5 bases). The CDR3 is 15 amino acids. Per the germline V gene, CDR1 is SNHLY and CDR2 is FYNNEI. V was cut by 4 bases and J by 2 bases, with 9 bases left in between. In nucleotides, the CDR3 is TGTGCCAGCAGTGGAGAAGGGGCTGGGGCCAACGTCCTGACTTTC. It specifies CASSGEGAGANVLTF. Using reference TRBV2 and TRBJ2-6 for the parts outside the CDR3, the full variable domain is EPEVTQTPSHQVTQMGQEVILRCVPISNHLYFYWYRQILGQKVEFLVSFYNNEISEKSEIFDDQFSVERPDGSNFTLKIRSTKLEDSAMYFCASSGEGAGANVLTFGAGSRLTVL.

Written as DNA, the CDR3 is TGTGCCAGTACCGACACAGGTTCCCAGAACTATGGCTACACCTTC. Amino acid sequence: CASTDTGSQNYGYTF. The chain employs TRBV19 and TRBJ1-2; weak D call: TRBD1 (5 bases). In germline, CDR1 is LNHDA, CDR2 SQIVND (reference sequence). The V and J ends lost 7 bases and 2 bases respectively, with 17 bases between them. The length of the CDR3 is 15 residues.

The gene calls are TRBV5-1 and TRBJ1-6; TRBD1 matches at 8 bases. This CDR3 is built from 15 residues. The V gene end was trimmed by 1 base and the J gene end by 7 bases; junction bases not matched to a gene: 4. CDR1 SGHRS and CDR2 YFSETQ come from the germline V gene. The DNA for the CDR3 is TGCGCCAGCAGCTTGACAGGACAGGGAAATTCACCCCTCCACTTT. It encodes CASSLTGQGNSPLHF.

The table lists this clone with many counts. The V gene is TRBV18, the J gene TRBJ2-7, with 7 bases fitting TRBD1. Germline loops: CDR1 KGHSH, CDR2 LQKENI. V lost 2 bases, J lost 0 bases, and 4 bases stayed unmatched. The CDR3 runs 15 residues. This CDR3 is CASSPAGQASYEQYV. In DNA, the CDR3 is TGTGCCAGCTCACCAGCTGGACAGGCCTCCTACGAGCAGTACGTC.

The V gene is TRBV6-1, the J gene TRBJ1-4, with D unresolved. The CDR3 runs to 14 residues. V lost 6 bases and J lost 7, with 15 bases in between. The germline CDR1 and CDR2 sequences are MNHNS and SASEGT. Here the CDR3 DNA reads TGTGCCAGCAGAGTGGAGGTCGGCAGTGAAAAACTGTTTTTT. The encoded protein is CASRVEVGSEKLFF.

In its sample, this clone was seen a few times. The chain is built from TRBV5-8 and TRBJ2-3; tentatively, D is TRBD1 or TRBD2 (6 bases each). The CDR3 sequence is 15 residues long. Per the germline V gene, CDR1 is SGHTS and CDR2 is YDEGEE. The V end was cut by 1 base, the J end by 2 bases, with 11 bases between. CDR3 protein: CASSLFGGPTDTQYF. Here the CDR3 DNA reads TGTGCCAGCAGCTTGTTCGGGGGCCCCACAGATACGCAGTATTTT.

V is TRBV5-1 and J is TRBJ2-1; 9 bases map to TRBD1. V lost 3 bases, J lost 0 bases, and 7 bases stayed unmatched. This CDR3 region has 17 residues. CDR1 is SGHRS and CDR2 is YFSETQ in the germline V gene. For the CDR3, the DNA is TGCGCCAGCAGCTGGGGGACAGGGCCGAGCTCCTACAATGAGCAGTTCTTC. Protein: CASSWGTGPSSYNEQFF.

The chain joins TRBV9 to TRBJ1-1; weak D call: TRBD1 (6 bases). The CDR3 loop spans 14 amino acids. Germline values: CDR1 SGDLS, CDR2 YYNGEE. Trimming left V 0 bases short and J 8 bases short, with 14 bases between. CDR3 residues: CASSVGGADLEAFF. The CDR3 DNA reads as TGTGCCAGCAGCGTAGGGGGGGCCGATCTCGAAGCTTTCTTT. The full variable domain, rest sourced from reference TRBV9 and TRBJ1-1, is DSGVTQTPKHLITATGQRVTLRCSPRSGDLSVYWYQQSLDQGLQFLIQYYNGEERAKGNILERFSAQQFPDLHSELNLSSLELGDSALYFCASSVGGADLEAFFGQGTRLTVV.

This clone was seen only a few times. In the same sample, other DNA sequences code for this CDR3. The CDR3 reads CASSEDWGNTEAFF. The CDR3 nucleotides are TGTGCCAGCAGTGAAGATTGGGGGAACACTGAAGCTTTCTTT. The chain links TRBV6-1 to TRBJ1-1; D ambiguous. V lost 1 base to trimming and J lost 1 base, with 7 bases between them. CDR1 and CDR2 (germline): MNHNS, SASEGT. CDR3 length: 14 amino acids.

The chain combines TRBV4-1 with TRBJ1-1; 8 nucleotides align to TRBD1. With V trimmed by 0 bases and J by 3 bases, 6 bases remained unmatched. The CDR3 runs 16 residues. Germline CDR1 reads MGHRA; CDR2 reads YSYEKL. The CDR3: CASSQEGTGGYTEAFF. As DNA, the CDR3 is TGCGCCAGCAGCCAAGAGGGAACAGGGGGATACACTGAAGCTTTCTTT.

The chain's CDR3 is CASPSNSPLHF. For the CDR3, the DNA is TGCGCCAGCCCAAGTAATTCACCCCTCCACTTT. This sequence joins TRBV23-1 and TRBJ1-6; D gene uncertain. TRBV23-1 is assigned to the ORF class and has an uncertain function. V was shortened by 8 bases and J by 6 bases, with 5 bases between the two germline ends. The CDR3 has 11 amino acids.

This chain uses TRBV6-5 with TRBJ1-4; D not resolved. Trimming removed 7 bases at V and 0 bases at J, with 6 bases between. CDR1 MNHEY and CDR2 SVGAGI come from the germline V gene. The CDR3 is 13 residues long. CDR3 loop: CASMGTTNEKLFF. CDR3 DNA: TGTGCCAGCATGGGTACAACTAATGAAAAACTGTTTTTT.

V gene TRBV5-4 combines with J gene TRBJ1-5; no clear D. From germline, CDR1 is SGHNT and CDR2 YYREEE (reference sequence). The CDR3 loop spans 15 amino acids. Trimming took 0 bases from V and 1 from J, leaving 8 bases between them. This CDR3 is CASSLGTESNQPQHF. The CDR3 DNA reads as TGTGCCAGCAGCTTGGGTACAGAGAGCAATCAGCCCCAGCATTTT. The entire variable domain, with the rest obtained from reference TRBV5-4 and TRBJ1-5, is as follows: ETGVTQSPTHLIKTRGQQVTLRCSSQSGHNTVSWYQQALGQGPQFIFQYYREEENGRGNFPPRFSGLQFPNYSSELNVNALELDDSALYLCASSLGTESNQPQHFGDGTRLSIL.

This clone appeared once. The chain carries TRBV25-1 and TRBJ1-4, with TRBD1 identical over 8 bases. V dropped 3 bases and J dropped 4; count of bases not matched to a gene: 7. Per the germline V gene, CDR1 is MGHDK and CDR2 is SYGVNS. The CDR3 extends over 16 amino acids. The CDR3 sequence is CASSEGGQGLNEKLFF. The CDR3, as DNA: TGTGCCAGCAGTGAGGGTGGACAGGGCCTTAATGAAAAACTGTTTTTT.

The gene calls are TRBV29-1 and TRBJ2-7; a weak D match, TRBD1 (6 bases). Germline lookup yields CDR1 SQVTM and CDR2 ANQGSEA. The CDR3 is 14 residues long. Trimming removed 4 bases from V and 5 bases from J, with 18 bases in between. CDR3 DNA: TGCAGCGTTGTTAGGCGGCAGGGGAAGAACGAGCAGTACTTC. Its translation is CSVVRRQGKNEQYF.

This sequence joins TRBV5-1 and TRBJ2-7; D gene ambiguous. Deletions cut 0 bases from V and 2 bases from J, with 12 bases between. The CDR3 has 15 residues. From germline, CDR1 is SGHRS and CDR2 YFSETQ. The CDR3 bases are TGCGCCAGCAGCTTGGAGTCTGGCTATGCCTACGAGCAGTACTTC. As protein: CASSLESGYAYEQYF.

CDR3 nucleotides: TGTGCCAGCAGCTTATCGGCAGCCTCCCTCCATCAGCCCCAGCATTTT. This sequence encodes CASSLSAASLHQPQHF. This chain links TRBV7-3 with TRBJ1-5; D is undetermined. The V gene lost 2 bases and the J gene lost 5 bases, with 16 bases spanning the gap. Germline CDR1 reads SGHTA; CDR2 reads FQGTGA. The CDR3 spans 16 residues.